The 14 T cell receptor beta chains presented below share a single source sample, sequenced in a study of cytomegalovirus exposure and HLA in healthy donors. Measured with immunoSEQ multiplex PCR; TCRdb has only the in-frame clones, and not every one. The sample holds 250,000 to 300,000 clones, around 85% seen once. The sequencing sample was made of PBMCs. All receptors derive from a woman in her late teens or twenties in good health and CMV-seronegative.

The rearrangement links TRBV13 to TRBJ2-3; weak D call: TRBD2 (6 bases). V was pared by 1 base and J by 3 bases, with 11 bases between. Germline V gene data show CDR1 as PRHDT and CDR2 as FYEKMQ (reference sequence). The CDR3 spans 15 residues. CDR3 sequence reads: CASSLEGSGTDTQYF. The CDR3 coding sequence is TGTGCCAGCAGCTTAGAGGGCAGCGGGACAGATACGCAGTATTTT.

Concerning this clone: A junction boundary mismatches the germline segment, possibly from a read error. This chain uses TRBV7-2 with TRBJ1-2; 8 bases are a match to TRBD1. Germline V gene sequence: CDR1 SGHTA, CDR2 FQGNSA. The CDR3 sequence is 12 residues long. CDR3 residues: CASSRTGYDYTF. As DNA, the CDR3 is TGTGCCAGCAGCCGGACAGGGTATGACTACACCTTC. The whole variable domain, filled in from reference TRBV7-2 and TRBJ1-2, reads GAGVSQSPSNKVTEKGKDVELRCDPISGHTALYWYRQSLGQGLEFLIYFQGNSAPDKSGLPSDRFSAERTGGSVSTLTIQRTQQEDSAVYLCASSRTGYDYTFGSGTRLTVV.

The gene calls are TRBV7-2 and TRBJ2-5; TRBD1 aligns across 10 bases. The CDR3 has 13 residues. Germline-derived CDR1 and CDR2 are SGHTA and FQGNSA. Losses at the gene ends were 5 bases for V and 7 bases for J; bases not matched to a gene: 4. The CDR3 coding sequence is TGTGCCAGCAGCCCGGGACAGGGGATGACCCAGTACTTC. Translating it yields CASSPGQGMTQYF.

This clone was detected a few times. The chain uses TRBV6-5 and TRBJ1-5, with D tentatively TRBD1 (5 bases). The CDR3 has 13 residues. Trimming took off 5 bases at V and 4 bases at J, with 9 bases between the two ends. From germline, CDR1 is MNHEY and CDR2 SVGAGI. CDR3 amino acids: CASSTGGNQPQHF. The CDR3 DNA reads as TGTGCCAGCAGTACGGGGGGTAATCAGCCCCAGCATTTT.

This clone has a single count. The V gene is TRBV5-1, the J gene TRBJ2-1; TRBD2 aligns across 10 bases. The CDR3 contains 15 residues. Germline CDR1 SGHRS, CDR2 YFSETQ. The V segment lost 0 bases and the J segment 8 bases; nucleotides outside the gene matches: 5. The chain's CDR3 is CASSLGLAGVDEQFF. CDR3 DNA sequence: TGCGCCAGCAGCTTGGGCCTAGCGGGAGTAGATGAGCAGTTCTTC.

The chain joins TRBV14 to TRBJ2-5; D is possibly TRBD2 (5 bases). Deletions cut 1 base from V and 5 bases from J, with 14 bases between. The CDR3 has 15 amino acids. Germline-derived CDR1 and CDR2 are SGHDN and FVKESK. CDR3 sequence reads: CASSQVFKRLETQYF. CDR3 in DNA: TGTGCCAGCAGCCAAGTATTTAAGCGGTTGGAGACCCAGTACTTC.

The chain is built from TRBV15 and TRBJ1-2; TRBD1 aligns across 8 bases. V lost 5 bases and J lost 2; bases outside the gene matches: 4. In germline, CDR1 is LNHNV, CDR2 YYDKDF (reference sequence). This CDR3 comprises 14 residues. The CDR3 is CATSAGGKNYGYTF. Here the CDR3 DNA reads TGTGCCACCAGCGCAGGGGGCAAGAACTATGGCTACACCTTC.

V usage is TRBV6-6 and J usage is TRBJ1-2; a possible D gene is TRBD1 (5 bases). CDR1 MNHNY and CDR2 SVGAGI come from the germline V gene (reference sequence). The CDR3 sequence is 14 residues long. Trimming took off 6 bases at V and 8 bases at J, with 19 bases between the two ends. CDR3 coding DNA: TGTGCCAGCAGCCAAGACAGCCCCAAGGGCGGCTACACCTTC. Translated, it gives CASSQDSPKGGYTF.

The chain recombines TRBV30 with TRBJ1-1; D is perhaps TRBD1 (5 bases). Trimming took off 4 bases at V and 6 bases at J, with 12 bases between the two ends. Looked up from germline, CDR1 is GTSNPN and CDR2 is SVGIG (reference sequence). The CDR3 runs 12 residues. The CDR3 loop is CAWKFGGAEAFF. In DNA, the CDR3 is TGTGCCTGGAAGTTCGGAGGGGCTGAAGCTTTCTTT.

CDR3 nucleotide sequence: TGCGCCAGCAGCCTAACAGGGGCGGTTAGTGAAAAACTGTTTTTT. Its translation is CASSLTGAVSEKLFF. The chain carries TRBV5-1 and TRBJ1-4; the match to TRBD1 covers 7 bases. The germline V gene encodes CDR1 SGHRS and CDR2 YFSETQ. The J segment lost 7 bases and the V segment lost 4 bases, leaving 10 bases of the junction unmatched. This CDR3 comprises 15 residues.

The chain has TRBV29-1 and TRBJ2-3, with TRBD1 matching over 9 bases. From germline, CDR1 is SQVTM and CDR2 ANQGSEA. The trim removed 3 bases at V and 6 bases at J, leaving 4 bases unmatched. The CDR3 runs to 13 residues. CDR3 in DNA: TGCAGCGTTGACGGGACAGGGTCGGATACGCAGTATTTT. Amino acids: CSVDGTGSDTQYF.

V gene TRBV5-1 combines with J gene TRBJ2-3; D perhaps matches TRBD2 (6 bases). The ends were cut back, 4 bases at V and 3 bases at J, with 18 bases in the middle. The CDR3 contains 16 residues. Germline V lookup: CDR1 SGHRS, CDR2 YFSETQ. The CDR3 DNA reads TGCGCCAGCAGCCTCCTTAACCTCGGAGGGACAGATACGCAGTATTTT. This sequence encodes CASSLLNLGGTDTQYF.

This chain links TRBV4-1 with TRBJ2-3, with 7 bases aligning to TRBD1. The CDR3 runs 16 residues. The germline V gene has CDR1 MGHRA and CDR2 YSYEKL. V lost 2 bases and J lost 2; bases outside the gene matches: 7. The CDR3 spells CASSQTQGPITDTQYF. Written as DNA, the CDR3 is TGCGCCAGCAGCCAAACACAGGGGCCTATCACAGATACGCAGTATTTT.

The chain is built from TRBV27 and TRBJ2-7; possibly TRBD2 for D (6 bases). Germline V gene sequence: CDR1 MNHEY, CDR2 SMNVEV (reference sequence). This CDR3 contains 15 residues. V lost 2 bases and J 3 bases, leaving 14 bases between the germline ends. Here the CDR3 reads CASSLHRELNYEQYF. The CDR3 bases are TGTGCCAGCAGTTTACACCGGGAGCTGAACTACGAGCAGTACTTC.